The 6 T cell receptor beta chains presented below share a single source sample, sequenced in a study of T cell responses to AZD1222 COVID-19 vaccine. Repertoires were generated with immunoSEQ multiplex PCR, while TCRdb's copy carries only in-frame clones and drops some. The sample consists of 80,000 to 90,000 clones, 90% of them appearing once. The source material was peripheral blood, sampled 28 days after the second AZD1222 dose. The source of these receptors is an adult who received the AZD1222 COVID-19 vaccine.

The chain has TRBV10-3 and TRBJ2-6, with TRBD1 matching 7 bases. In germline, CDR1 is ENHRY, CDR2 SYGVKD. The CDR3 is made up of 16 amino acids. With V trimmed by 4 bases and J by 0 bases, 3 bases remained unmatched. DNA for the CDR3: TGTGCCATCAGTGGGACAGGACCCTCTGGGGCCAACGTCCTGACTTTC. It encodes CAISGTGPSGANVLTF.

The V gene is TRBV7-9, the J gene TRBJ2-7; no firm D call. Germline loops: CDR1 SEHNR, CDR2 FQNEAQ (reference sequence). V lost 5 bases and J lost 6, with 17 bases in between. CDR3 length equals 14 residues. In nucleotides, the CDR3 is TGTGCCAGCAGCCCAGGCCCCTACCCGGTCGAGCAGTACTTC. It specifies CASSPGPYPVEQYF.

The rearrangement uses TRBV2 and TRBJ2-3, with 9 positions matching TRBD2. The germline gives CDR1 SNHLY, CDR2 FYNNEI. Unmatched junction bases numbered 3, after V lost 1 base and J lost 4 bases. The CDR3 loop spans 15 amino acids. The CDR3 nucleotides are TGTGCCAGCAGTGAAGTAGGCGGGGGGGCAGATACGCAGTATTTT. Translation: CASSEVGGGADTQYF.

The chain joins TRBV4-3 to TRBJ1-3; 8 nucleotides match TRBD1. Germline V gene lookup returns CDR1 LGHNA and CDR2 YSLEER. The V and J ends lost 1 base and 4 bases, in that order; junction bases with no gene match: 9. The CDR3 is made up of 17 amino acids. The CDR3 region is CASSQGSQGARGNTIYF. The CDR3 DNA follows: TGCGCCAGCAGCCAAGGATCGCAGGGGGCGAGAGGAAACACCATATATTTT.

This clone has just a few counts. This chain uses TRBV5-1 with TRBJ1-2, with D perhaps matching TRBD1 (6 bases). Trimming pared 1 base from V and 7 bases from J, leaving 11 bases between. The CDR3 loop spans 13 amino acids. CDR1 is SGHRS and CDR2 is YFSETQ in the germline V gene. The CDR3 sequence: CASSLFQGSGYTF. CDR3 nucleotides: TGCGCCAGCAGCTTGTTCCAGGGGAGTGGCTACACCTTC.

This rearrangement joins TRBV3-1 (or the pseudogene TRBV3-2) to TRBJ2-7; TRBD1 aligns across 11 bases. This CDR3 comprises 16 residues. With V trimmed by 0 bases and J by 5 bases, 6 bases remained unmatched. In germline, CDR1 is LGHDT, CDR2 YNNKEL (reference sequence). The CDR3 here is CASSQDGTGGRNEQYF. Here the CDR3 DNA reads TGTGCCAGCAGCCAAGATGGGACAGGGGGGAGGAACGAGCAGTACTTC.